This passage covers 21 T cell receptor beta chains from one sample sequenced in a study of post-analysis software for immune sequencing data. Overall study findings and caveats: About five TRBV segments (TRBV5-6, TRBV5-1 and TRBV20-1 among them) occurred more frequently in patients than in controls.

No antigens are known for them. TCR beta libraries were prepared from cDNA with unique molecular identifiers. TCRdb independently ran MiXCR on the PCR reads; one entry per CDR3 protein. The repertoire has fewer than 600,000 distinct CDR3 sequences, around 40% of them found once; the top ten carry 12%. Sequencing was done on a sample of blood. These TCRs come from a girl aged 10-17 years with multiple sclerosis.

The chain joins TRBV6-2 or TRBV6-3 to TRBJ2-7, with 10 bases aligning to TRBD1. Per the germline V gene, CDR1 is MNHEY and CDR2 is SVGEGT. The CDR3 totals 13 residues. V dropped 9 bases and J dropped 3; count of bases not matched to a gene: 5. CDR3 amino acids: CASRGTGDYEQYF. In DNA form, the CDR3 reads TGTGCCAGTCGCGGGACAGGGGACTACGAGCAGTACTTC.

This chain joins TRBV29-1 and TRBJ2-7, with D perhaps TRBD1 (5 bases). V gave up 3 bases and J gave up 1 base, with 13 bases separating them. CDR3 size: 14 residues. CDR1 is SQVTM and CDR2 is ANQGSEA in the germline V gene. CDR3: CSVEGQVTSYEQYF. The DNA for the CDR3 is TGCAGCGTTGAGGGGCAGGTCACTTCCTACGAGCAGTACTTC.

The chain carries TRBV13 and TRBJ1-3; D not certain. Germline assignment: CDR1 PRHDT and CDR2 FYEKMQ (reference sequence). V lost 0 bases and J 0 bases, leaving 9 bases between the germline ends. The CDR3 is 16 residues long. The CDR3 DNA reads TGTGCCAGCAGCTTAGGCGGCCTGAGCTCTGGAAACACCATATATTTT. Its protein product is CASSLGGLSSGNTIYF.

The rearrangement uses TRBV20-1 and TRBJ2-2; TRBD2 matches at 8 bases. Germline assignment: CDR1 DFQATT and CDR2 SNEGSKA (reference sequence). CDR3 size: 14 residues. V trimming: 0 bases; J trimming: 5 bases; junction bases outside the gene matches: 2. The CDR3 sequence is CSARETGGTGELFF. The CDR3 DNA reads as TGCAGTGCTAGAGAGACGGGAGGGACCGGGGAGCTGTTTTTT.

This chain connects TRBV4-3 to TRBJ2-1, with 7 bases matching TRBD1. The end of the DNA aligns better with TRBJ2-7, so the J call may be wrong. The CDR3 extends over 16 amino acids. Germline CDR1 reads LGHNA; CDR2 reads YSLEER. The CDR3 reads CASSRPRRGFYNEQYF. Here the CDR3 DNA reads TGCGCCAGCAGCCGTCCCCGCAGGGGGTTCTACAATGAGCAGTACTTC.

V usage is TRBV20-1 and J usage is TRBJ2-7; D gene uncertain. This CDR3 has 9 residues. V was shortened by 4 bases and J by 7 bases, with 5 bases between the two germline ends. CDR1 is DFQATT, CDR2 SNEGSKA, per germline (reference sequence). For the CDR3, the DNA is TGCAGTGCTAACGGGGAGCAGTACTTC. This encodes CSANGEQYF.

V gene TRBV29-1 combines with J gene TRBJ2-7; 10 bases line up with TRBD1. This CDR3 has 16 residues. Germline CDR1 SQVTM, CDR2 ANQGSEA. After removal of 1 base from V and 3 bases from J, the junction contained 9 bases not matched to a gene. CDR3 nucleotides: TGCAGCGTTGAAGTAGGGGACAGGGGAAATGTCTACGAGCAGTACTTC. This gives the protein CSVEVGDRGNVYEQYF.

This clonotype has just a few counts. The rearrangement uses TRBV12-3 or TRBV12-4 and TRBJ2-3; possibly TRBD2 for D (5 bases). This CDR3 contains 16 residues. V gave up 1 base and J gave up 0 bases, with 11 bases separating them. The CDR3 spells CASSLGERKSTDTQYF. CDR3 sequence (DNA): TGTGCCAGCAGTTTAGGCGAGCGGAAGAGCACAGATACGCAGTATTTT.

The V and J genes are TRBV6-1 and TRBJ2-3; 8 bases match TRBD2. CDR1 is MNHNS and CDR2 is SASEGT in the germline V gene. The CDR3 extends over 16 amino acids. Trimming removed 5 bases from V and 1 base from J; junction bases left unmatched: 8. In DNA form, the CDR3 reads TGTGCCAGCAGTTCCCTCAGCGGGAGAGGCACAGATACGCAGTATTTT. Its protein product is CASSSLSGRGTDTQYF.

The rearrangement uses TRBV6-5 and TRBJ2-7; possibly TRBD2 for D (5 bases). V was cut by 1 base and J by 4 bases, with 11 bases left in between. The CDR3 is 14 residues long. CDR1 is MNHEY, CDR2 SVGAGI, per germline. For the CDR3, the DNA is TGTGCCAGCAGTTACTTACCCACGGGGTACGAGCAGTACTTC. Its protein product is CASSYLPTGYEQYF.

This clonotype has more than one count but fewer than ten. The germline gene is not matched at one end of the junction; a read error may be the cause. The chain combines TRBV12-3 or TRBV12-4 with TRBJ2-2; no clear D gene. This CDR3 spans 14 amino acids. As DNA, the CDR3 is TGTGCCAGCAGTTTATCCTCGAACACCGGAGAGCTGTTTTTT. This gives the protein CASSLSSNTGELFF.

The chain links TRBV10-3 to TRBJ1-2; TRBD1 agrees at 8 bases. With V trimmed by 4 bases and J by 1 base, 5 bases remained unmatched. CDR3 length equals 15 residues. The germline gives CDR1 ENHRY, CDR2 SYGVKD. DNA for the CDR3: TGTGCCATCAGTGGATACAGGGGGGGTAACTATGGCTACACCTTC. Translation: CAISGYRGGNYGYTF.

The rearrangement uses TRBV28 and TRBJ1-2; weak D call: TRBD1 (6 bases). Germline V gene sequence: CDR1 MDHEN, CDR2 SYDVKM. Trimming took 7 bases from V and 6 from J, leaving 21 bases between them. This CDR3 has 15 amino acids. The CDR3 DNA reads TGTGCCAGCATCCCGACAGGAGGCATCCTAAATGGCTACACCTTC. Amino acid sequence: CASIPTGGILNGYTF.

This clonotype was counted between two and nine times. The chain uses TRBV14 and TRBJ2-3; 11 bases are shared with TRBD2. The CDR3 totals 16 residues. V shed 2 bases and J 3 bases; nucleotides not matched to a gene: 4. The V gene's germline CDR1 is SGHDN and CDR2 FVKESK. The CDR3 DNA follows: TGTGCCAGCAGCCAACTAGCGGGAGGCCCGACAGATACGCAGTATTTT. It is translated as CASSQLAGGPTDTQYF. Full variable domain (remainder filled in from reference TRBV14 and TRBJ2-3): EAGVTQFPSHSVIEKGQTVTLRCDPISGHDNLYWYRRVMGKEIKFLLHFVKESKQDESGMPNNRFLAERTGGTYSTLKVQPAELEDSGVYFCASSQLAGGPTDTQYFGPGTRLTVL.

This clonotype was recorded many times. The rearrangement uses TRBV18 and TRBJ2-3, with D possibly matching TRBD2 (5 bases). This CDR3 is 18 amino acids long. Germline CDR1 KGHSH, CDR2 LQKENI. V was trimmed by 4 bases and J by 2 bases, leaving 22 bases between them. The chain's CDR3 is CASSQPYSAEVNTDTQYF. CDR3 bases: TGTGCCAGCTCACAGCCCTATTCGGCGGAGGTAAACACAGATACGCAGTATTTT.

V is TRBV6-1 and J is TRBJ2-1, with a weak D call TRBD2 (6 bases). The CDR3 runs 18 residues. Germline values: CDR1 MNHNS, CDR2 SASEGT. V was clipped by 5 bases and J by 0 bases, with 20 bases between them. DNA of the CDR3: TGTGCCAGCAGTCTCCGAGGTAGCGGAGATTACTCCTACAATGAGCAGTTCTTC. Translating gives CASSLRGSGDYSYNEQFF.

This clonotype turned up a few times. Compared with germline, one end of the junction differs, possibly owing to a read error. The chain uses TRBV6-5 and TRBJ2-3, with TRBD1 identical over 11 bases. Per the germline V gene, CDR1 is MNHEY and CDR2 is SVGAGI. CDR3 size: 17 residues. CDR3 region: CASNYHTGQGGTDTQYF. The CDR3 DNA follows: TGTGCCAGCAATTACCACACGGGACAGGGGGGCACAGATACGCAGTATTTT.

This clonotype came up a few times. The chain is built from TRBV29-1 and TRBJ1-2; D is unresolved. From germline, CDR1 is SQVTM and CDR2 ANQGSEA. The CDR3 covers 12 residues. V dropped 2 bases and J dropped 6 bases, with 10 bases sitting between them. CDR3 sequence (DNA): TGCAGCGTTGAACTCAACGCCAATGGCTACACCTTC. Protein product: CSVELNANGYTF.

CDR3 residues: CASSLDTGVGTEAFF. CDR3 nucleotide sequence: TGCGCCAGCAGCTTGGATACAGGGGTCGGAACTGAAGCTTTCTTT. The chain couples TRBV5-1 to TRBJ1-1; 7 positions agree with TRBD1. Germline V gene data show CDR1 as SGHRS and CDR2 as YFSETQ. The V gene end was trimmed by 0 bases and the J gene end by 5 bases; junction bases not matched to a gene: 7. The CDR3 is made up of 15 amino acids.

DNA of the CDR3: TGCAGCTTCGCTAGCGAGAACTACGAGCAGTACTTC. Its protein product is CSFASENYEQYF. This chain uses TRBV29-1 with TRBJ2-1; a possible D gene is TRBD2 (6 bases). The better agreement between TRBJ2-7 and the DNA end casts doubt on the J call. Germline V gives CDR1 SQVTM, CDR2 ANQGSEA. CDR3 length: 12 amino acids.

The chain has TRBV6-1 and TRBJ2-5; TRBD2 aligns across 10 bases. J lost 2 bases, V lost 0 bases, and 0 bases had no gene match. Germline V gene data show CDR1 as MNHNS and CDR2 as SASEGT. CDR3 length equals 15 residues. The CDR3 DNA reads as TGTGCCAGCAGTGAAGCTAGCGGGAGGCAAGAGACCCAGTACTTC. Encoded protein: CASSEASGRQETQYF.